This T cell receptor (beta chain) was captured by sequencing in a study of shared clonotypes between healthy human individuals. Study summary: Three plates were used per donor for CD4 naive, three for CD4 memory, two for CD8 naive and one for CD8 memory.

Division of CD4+ cells produced a CD45RA+ naive subset and a CD45RA-negative memory subset. Regarding this clone: Antigen specificity is unknown.

Whole-study findings and limits: Some clonotypes were shared by all four sorted-subset donors, while others were not shared. The non-shared ones had lower generation probabilities than the shared ones.

Assay used: immunoSEQ multiplex PCR; TCRdb lists only in-frame clones, some missing. Of 950,000 to 1,100,000 clones listed, around 74% are singletons. Trimming pared 3 bases from V and 1 base from J, leaving 9 bases between. Germline V gene sequence: CDR1 ENHRY, CDR2 SYGVKD. The CDR3 is 14 amino acids. The source of this sequence is a man aged 18 to 35 in good health. The chain carries TRBV10-3 and TRBJ1-1; D uncertain. Source material: memory CD4+ T cells sorted from blood. Regarding subset: CD45RA-negative fraction. The CDR3: CAISDGVRNTEAFF. The CDR3 DNA is TGTGCCATCAGTGACGGGGTTAGGAACACTGAAGCTTTCTTT.